The 7 T cell receptor beta chains presented below share a single source sample, sequenced in a study of neurological immune-mediated disorders. TCRdb reanalysed the 5' RACE reads using MiXCR and keeps one entry per CDR3 protein. Of 55,000 to 75,000 distinct CDR3 sequences in the sample, around 5.5% were seen once. Sequenced material: PBMCs. The receptor source for this set is a woman aged 25 to 39 with multiple sclerosis.

This clonotype was seen repeatedly, ten times or more. This chain connects TRBV12-3 or TRBV12-4 to TRBJ1-1; a possible D gene is TRBD1 (6 bases). This CDR3 has 16 residues. V was clipped by 7 bases and J by 3 bases, with 21 bases between them. The CDR3 sequence is CASTLVPGALDTEAFF. The CDR3 coding sequence is TGTGCCAGCACCCTAGTCCCGGGGGCTCTCGACACTGAAGCTTTCTTT.

The chain carries TRBV20-1 and TRBJ1-1; perhaps TRBD1 as D (6 bases). With 1 base removed from V and 1 base from J, the gap between germline ends came to 16 bases. Germline CDR1 is DFQATT and CDR2 is SNEGSKA (reference sequence). The CDR3 runs to 16 residues. CDR3 sequence reads: CSARAIGQPGNTEAFF. CDR3 DNA: TGCAGTGCTAGAGCGATCGGACAGCCCGGGAACACTGAAGCTTTCTTT.

This clonotype was counted at least ten times. The chain has TRBV20-1 and TRBJ1-1; D is unclear. Trimming removed 6 bases from V and 0 bases from J, with 8 bases in between. There are 12 residues in the CDR3. Germline V gene lookup returns CDR1 DFQATT and CDR2 SNEGSKA (reference sequence). In DNA form, the CDR3 reads TGCAGTGCCATGGTGATGAACACTGAAGCTTTCTTT. This gives the protein CSAMVMNTEAFF.

This clonotype was counted at least ten times. The gene calls are TRBV20-1 and TRBJ1-2; D ambiguous. In germline, CDR1 is DFQATT, CDR2 SNEGSKA (reference sequence). Trimming removed 5 bases from V and 4 bases from J, with 20 bases in between. CDR3 size: 15 residues. The CDR3 nucleotides read TGCAGTGCTGACCCCGGTAATTCACGGACCTATGGCTACACCTTC. Translated: CSADPGNSRTYGYTF.

This clonotype was counted ten times or more. This chain uses TRBV12-3 or TRBV12-4 with TRBJ1-4, with TRBD1 matching over 7 bases. V lost 0 bases to trimming and J lost 6 bases; unmatched junction nucleotides: 7. This CDR3 is built from 16 residues. CDR3 amino acids: CASSLATTGKYEKLFF. DNA of the CDR3: TGTGCCAGCAGTTTAGCAACGACAGGGAAGTATGAAAAACTGTTTTTT.

As concerns this clonotype: A much larger clone sits a single nucleotide away, making a read error possible. The chain joins TRBV28 to TRBJ2-4; D is possibly TRBD1 (6 bases). Germline assignment: CDR1 MDHEN and CDR2 SYDVKM. The CDR3 length is 13 residues. Here the CDR3 DNA reads TGTGCCAGCACCCCGGGACACGAAAAAATTCAGTACTTC. Translating it yields CASTPGHEKIQYF.

This clonotype was recorded at least ten times. This chain connects TRBV29-1 to TRBJ2-1; no clear D. The CDR3 is made up of 13 amino acids. Trimming left V 4 bases short and J 0 bases short, with 7 bases between. Germline lookup yields CDR1 SQVTM and CDR2 ANQGSEA. CDR3 amino acids: CSVVLVSYNEQFF. As DNA, the CDR3 is TGCAGCGTTGTCTTGGTCTCCTACAATGAGCAGTTCTTC.